A selection of T cell receptor beta chains follows, all from one sample in a study of CXCR3-negative and CXCR3-positive naive CD8 T cells. Each CDR3 protein gets one entry in TCRdb, which reprocessed the 5' RACE reads and gives no DNA. This sample's table has 69,000 or so distinct CDR3 sequences. The sequenced sample consisted of naive CXCR3- CD8+ T cells from blood. These receptor sequences come from a human donor in good health. Some clones in this sample may be carry-over from other donors' samples. Each CDR3 is given with its conserved first and last residue.

j_call	v_call	cdr3_aa
TRBJ2-3	TRBV4-1	CASGRGGSTDTQYF
TRBJ1-1	TRBV29-1	CSVGGTGRDFF
TRBJ2-1	TRBV7-8	CGSSLPTGDNEQFF
TRBJ1-3	TRBV12-3/TRBV12-4	CASSPPEPTFTGNTIYF
TRBJ2-1	TRBV7-3	CASSSTGGPYNEQFF
TRBJ2-3	TRBV10-2	CASSGGFVAGGPTDTQYF
TRBJ2-1	TRBV6-5	CASSQSGSIYNEQFF
TRBJ2-3	TRBV29-1	CSVAGTATTDTQYF
TRBJ2-1	TRBV7-2	CASSSLAGGRYFYNEQFF
TRBJ2-7	TRBV7-9	CASSLAAPDNEQYF
TRBJ2-4	TRBV7-9	CASSPGTGLPKNIQYF
TRBJ2-7	TRBV20-1	CSAPDRGLTYEQYF
TRBJ1-6	TRBV4-3	CASSQDRGSNSPLHF
TRBJ2-7	TRBV4-3	CASSQDPTVSSYEQYF
TRBJ2-1	TRBV9	CASSVATGSNEQFF
TRBJ2-7	TRBV12-3/TRBV12-4	CASSPGYEQYF
TRBJ2-2	TRBV12-3/TRBV12-4	CASSSGVGELFF
TRBJ2-1	TRBV10-3	CAISESGLASVYNEQFF
TRBJ1-2	TRBV29-1	CSVVSTANYGYTF
TRBJ2-1	TRBV7-2	CASSFPQVSGVSSYNEQFF
TRBJ2-3	TRBV5-1	CASSLVSGPRDTQYF
TRBJ2-7	TRBV7-8	CASSLSLYYEQYF